These T cell receptor beta chains were read from a single sample in a study of blood T cell repertoires in COVID-19. The protocol was immunoSEQ multiplex PCR, while the TCRdb copy is restricted to in-frame clones and leaves out a portion. Here the sample spans around 230,000 clones, over 80% being singletons. Sequences were obtained from peripheral blood. These receptors all stem from a man between 40 and 49 years old with acute or convalescent COVID-19. Each CDR3 is given with its conserved first and last residue. D genes are given only for firm matches. Expanded clones are given a class, and other clones once, few, many or no size at all.

J,V,D,size,DNA,CDR3
TRBJ2-1,TRBV6-5,TRBD2,-,TGTGCCGGAAGAACTAGCGGCTACAATGAGCAGTTCTTC,CAGRTSGYNEQFF
TRBJ1-6,TRBV3-1/TRBV3-2,-,few,TGTGCCAGCAGCCAGCCCGTCGGAGTCAAGAATTCACCCCTCCACTTT,CASSQPVGVKNSPLHF
TRBJ2-7,TRBV7-2,TRBD2,-,TGTGCCAGCAGCCTAAGACTAGCGGGAGCGATCGAGCAGTACTTC,CASSLRLAGAIEQYF
TRBJ2-7,TRBV12-3/TRBV12-4,-,-,TGTGCCAGCAGTTCGGGACATTGGGACGAGCAGTACTTC,CASSSGHWDEQYF
TRBJ2-5,TRBV18,TRBD1,-,TGTGCCAGCTCATCAACTGGGGACAGGGTTGGCGAGACCCAGTACTTC,CASSSTGDRVGETQYF
TRBJ1-2,TRBV4-3,TRBD1,-,TGCGCCAGCAGCCAAGACCTCGCCCAGGGGGCATATGGCTACACCTTC,CASSQDLAQGAYGYTF
TRBJ2-2,TRBV11-2,-,-,TGTGCCAGCAGCTTAGTCAGGTCTTCAGGGGGGACCGGGGAGCTGTTTTTT,CASSLVRSSGGTGELFF
TRBJ1-5,TRBV7-8,-,-,TGTGCCAGCAGCTTCCAACCACAGCTCAATAGCAATCAGCCCCAGCATTTT,CASSFQPQLNSNQPQHF
TRBJ2-2,TRBV5-1,-,-,TGCGCCAGCAGCTTGGTCCAGGGCCCGAACACCGGGGAGCTGTTTTTT,CASSLVQGPNTGELFF
TRBJ1-2,TRBV11-2,-,-,TGTGCCAGCAGCTTAGGGGAGAGAGCTGGCTACACCTTC,CASSLGERAGYTF
TRBJ2-1,TRBV15,-,-,TGTGCCACCAGCAGGGCACTAACAGGGTTAGAGTGTTTCTTC,CATSRALTGLECFF
TRBJ1-5,TRBV7-2,TRBD1,once,TGTGCCAGCAGCTTATTAGGGGGCCAGAATCAGCCCCAGCATTTT,CASSLLGGQNQPQHF
TRBJ1-1,TRBV10-3,-,-,TGTGCCATCAGGGGGCAGGACACTGAAGCTTTCTTT,CAIRGQDTEAFF
TRBJ2-3,TRBV5-4,TRBD2,few,TGTGCCAGCAGCTCCGGGAGGGCCAGGGTTACAGATACGCAGTATTTT,CASSSGRARVTDTQYF
TRBJ1-3,TRBV30,-,once,TGTGCCTGGAGTGTAAATCTTTCTGGAAACACCATATATTTT,CAWSVNLSGNTIYF
TRBJ2-1,TRBV15,TRBD2,-,TGTGCCACCAGCAGTCACACATCACTAGCGGGCGGCTTTGAGCAGTTCTTC,CATSSHTSLAGGFEQFF
TRBJ1-5,TRBV6-5,TRBD1,-,TGTGCCAGCAGTTCCATGGACAGGGCCAGGGCCCAGCATTTT,CASSSMDRARAQHF
TRBJ2-1,TRBV19,TRBD2,-,TGTGCCAGTAGTTCCCCCGGGACTAGCGGATACAATGAGCAGTTCTTC,CASSSPGTSGYNEQFF
TRBJ1-1,TRBV5-1,-,-,TGCGCCAGCAACGGACAGATGAACACTGAAGCTTTCTTT,CASNGQMNTEAFF
TRBJ2-1,TRBV27,TRBD2,-,TGTGCCAGCAGCCAAACTAGCGGGAGATACAATGAGCAGTTCTTC,CASSQTSGRYNEQFF
TRBJ1-5,TRBV5-1,-,-,TGCGCCAGCAGCTTGGAGGGACAATTAAATCAGCCCCAGCATTTT,CASSLEGQLNQPQHF
TRBJ2-7,TRBV5-1,TRBD2,-,TGCGCCAGCAGCCTTAGCGGGACATCCGGAGAGCAGTACTTC,CASSLSGTSGEQYF
TRBJ1-2,TRBV5-1,-,-,TGCGCCAGCAGCGCGGGAGGGGAGGGCCTATCAAGTGGCTACACCTTC,CASSAGGEGLSSGYTF
TRBJ2-1,TRBV29-1,-,-,TGCAGCGTTGAACAGGGGCCCTACAATGAGCAGTTCTTC,CSVEQGPYNEQFF